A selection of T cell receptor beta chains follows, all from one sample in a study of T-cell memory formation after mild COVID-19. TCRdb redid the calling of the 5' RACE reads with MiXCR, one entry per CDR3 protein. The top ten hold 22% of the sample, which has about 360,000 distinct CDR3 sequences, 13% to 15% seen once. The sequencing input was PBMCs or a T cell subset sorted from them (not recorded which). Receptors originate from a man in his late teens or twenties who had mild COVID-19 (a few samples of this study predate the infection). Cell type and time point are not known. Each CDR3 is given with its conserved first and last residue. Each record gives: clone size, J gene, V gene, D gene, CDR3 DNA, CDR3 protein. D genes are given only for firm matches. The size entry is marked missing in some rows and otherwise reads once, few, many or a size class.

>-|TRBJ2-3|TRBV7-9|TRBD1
TGTGCCAGCAGCGGCAGACAGGGGGCTTTCACAGATACGCAGTATTTT
CASSGRQGAFTDTQYF
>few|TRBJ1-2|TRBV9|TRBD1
TGTGCCAGCAGCGTAGCCGAGGTGACAGGGTTTTCCTATGGCTACACCTTC
CASSVAEVTGFSYGYTF
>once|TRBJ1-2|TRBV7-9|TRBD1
TGTGCCAGCAGCTTCTCGGGACCAGGGGGCATCAGAATTGGCTACACCTTC
CASSFSGPGGIRIGYTF
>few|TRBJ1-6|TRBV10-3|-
TGTGCCATCGAACAGGGAGGAGATTCACCCCTCCACTTT
CAIEQGGDSPLHF
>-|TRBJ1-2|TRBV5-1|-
TGCGCCAGCGGATCTCCTGGTGAAGGCGGAAATGGCTACACCTTC
CASGSPGEGGNGYTF
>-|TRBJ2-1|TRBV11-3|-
TGTGCCAGCAGCTCCCCGTCTGTTCGCAATGAGCAGTTCTTC
CASSSPSVRNEQFF
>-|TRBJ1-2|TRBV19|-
TGTGCCAGTAGTCCTCCCCGGACACGCAACGCATATGGCTACACCTTC
CASSPPRTRNAYGYTF
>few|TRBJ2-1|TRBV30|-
TGTGCCTGGGGCCGAGTCGGGAATGAGCAGTTCTTC
CAWGRVGNEQFF
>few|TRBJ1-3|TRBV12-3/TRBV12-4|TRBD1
TGTGCCAGCGACAGGGGAGCGACTGGAAACACCATATATTTT
CASDRGATGNTIYF
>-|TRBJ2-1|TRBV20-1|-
TGCAGTGCTAGGAACCGGGAAAGCTCCGTCGGGGGGCAGTTCTTC
CSARNRESSVGGQFF
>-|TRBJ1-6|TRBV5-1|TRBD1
TGCGCCAGCAGCTTAAAGGGGGCCAATTCACCCCTCCACTTT
CASSLKGANSPLHF
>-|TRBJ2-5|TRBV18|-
TGTGCCAGCTCACCACAGCCTAGCCTACAAGAGACCCAGTACTTC
CASSPQPSLQETQYF
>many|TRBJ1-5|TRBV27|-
TGTGCCAGCAGTTTAGGTGTTCCAGAGCCCCAGCATTTT
CASSLGVPEPQHF
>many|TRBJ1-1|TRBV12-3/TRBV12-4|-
TGTGCCAGCAGTTATACAGGGCTCATGAACACTGAAGCTTTCTTT
CASSYTGLMNTEAFF
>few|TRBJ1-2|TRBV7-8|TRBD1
TGTGCCAGCGGTGGTCGGGACAGGTCGGTGCTAGACTATGGCTACACCTTC
CASGGRDRSVLDYGYTF